This T cell receptor (beta chain) was recorded in a study of T cells in Graves' hyperthyroidism and ophthalmopathy. Whole-study findings and limits: Also found in blood were most expanded thyroid clonotypes above 0.001. Patients with ophthalmopathy were separated from those with stable hyperthyroidism by a 13 V-J model. Model predictions of ophthalmopathy came a median approximately 6.2 months before onset.

The CDR3 regions of TCR beta were amplified from RNA transcripts. Initially, a first-round RT-PCR of the TCR CDR3 employed the HTBI primer set. TCRdb re-called the multiplex PCR reads through MiXCR, storing one row per CDR3 protein. This sample carries 660,000 or so distinct CDR3 sequences, 45% of them seen once, and the ten largest clones take approximately 6.8%. The length of the CDR3 is 15 residues. V was clipped by 0 bases and J by 7 bases, with 12 bases between them. CDR1 SGHTA and CDR2 FQGTGA come from the germline V gene. It was uncontrolled infection, other autoimmune disease, pregnancy or lactation that excluded patients. On this clonotype itself: Its antigen is not identified.

The chain employs TRBV7-3 and TRBJ1-4; D is uncertain. This receptor was taken from an adult man with Graves' disease, either hyperthyroidism or ophthalmopathy (not recorded which). Sequencing input: peripheral blood or thyroid tissue (not recorded which). The DNA for the CDR3 is TGTGCCAGCAGCTTAACGGGGAGGAACACTGAAAAACTGTTTTTT. As protein: CASSLTGRNTEKLFF.